Sequencing of this T cell receptor (beta chain) was carried out in a study of blood T cell repertoires in COVID-19. Study at large: Some COVID-19 samples were acute and others convalescent; all came from the United States, Italy and Spain. PBMCs, B-cell-depleted T cells, or T cells provided the cDNA or gDNA that made up the material.

This CDR3 is 16 amino acids long. With 4 bases removed from V and 2 bases from J, the gap between germline ends came to 18 bases. Germline V gives CDR1 SGDLS, CDR2 YYNGEE. Methods used by the authors: Scientists estimated how many nucleated cells there were by amplifying reference gene primers. Clones were read by immunoSEQ multiplex PCR, and TCRdb kept only the in-frame ones, dropping some. The DNA gave D and trimming, while V, J and clone size come from that table. The sample has 250,000 to 300,000 clones, nearly 90% seen once. The source of this sequence is a woman in her thirties or forties who had recovered from COVID-19. The specimen was peripheral blood. The chain recombines TRBV9 with TRBJ1-1; no reliable D call. CDR3 amino acids: CASSPHRSHINTEAFF. The CDR3, as DNA: TGTGCCAGCAGCCCCCATCGATCGCACATTAACACTGAAGCTTTCTTT.